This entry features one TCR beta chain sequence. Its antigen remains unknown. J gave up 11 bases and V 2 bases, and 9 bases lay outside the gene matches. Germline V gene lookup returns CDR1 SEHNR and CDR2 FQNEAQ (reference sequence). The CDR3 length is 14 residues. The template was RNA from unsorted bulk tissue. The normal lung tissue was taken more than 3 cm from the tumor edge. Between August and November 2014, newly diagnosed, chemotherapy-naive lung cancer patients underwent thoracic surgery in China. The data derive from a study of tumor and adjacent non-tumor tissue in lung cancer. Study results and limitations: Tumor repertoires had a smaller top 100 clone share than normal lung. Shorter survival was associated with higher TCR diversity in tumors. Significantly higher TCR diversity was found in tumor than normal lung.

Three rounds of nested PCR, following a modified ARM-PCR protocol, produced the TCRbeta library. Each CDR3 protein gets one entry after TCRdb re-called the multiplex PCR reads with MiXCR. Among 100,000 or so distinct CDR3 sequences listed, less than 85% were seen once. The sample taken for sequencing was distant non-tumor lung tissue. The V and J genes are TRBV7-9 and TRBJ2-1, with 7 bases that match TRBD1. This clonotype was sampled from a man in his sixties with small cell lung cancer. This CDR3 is CASSLTQGENKQFF. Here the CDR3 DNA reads TGTGCCAGCAGCTTAACTCAGGGGGAGAATAAGCAGTTCTTC.